This T cell receptor beta chain originates from a study of a mutant IDH1 vaccine in newly diagnosed glioma. Comments on this clone: The target antigen is unknown.

TCRdb keeps only in-frame clones here, not all; method: immunoSEQ multiplex PCR. The table has fewer than 100,000 clones, around nine tenths seen once. The V and J ends lost 5 bases and 0 bases, in that order; junction bases with no gene match: 2. The CDR3 is 13 residues long. Germline V lookup: CDR1 GTSNPN, CDR2 SVGIG (reference sequence). This sample's time point: week 5, during vaccination. All doses held 300 ug of mutant IDH1 20-mer peptide, with topical imiquimod. The clonotype comes from a woman between 50 and 59 years old with glioma. The source was PBMCs, collected from a glioma patient whose treatment included an IDH1 peptide vaccine. The J gene is TRBJ1-2, the V gene TRBV30, with TRBD1 identical over 8 bases. CDR3 coding DNA: TGTGCCTGGGACAGGGGATCTAACTATGGCTACACCTTC. Its protein product is CAWDRGSNYGYTF.